This T cell receptor (beta chain) is from a study of cytomegalovirus exposure and HLA in healthy donors. Whole-study findings and limits: It was only CMV serostatus that was available as immune exposure information. In an earlier analysis, most TCR beta V segments were productive about 87% or about 30% of the time.

The PCR made use of 60 Vbeta and 13 Jbeta primers. The table came from immunoSEQ multiplex PCR; TCRdb's copy has only in-frame clones and leaves some out. The sample has some 140,000 clones; approximately 80% are singletons. As for this clone: Its antigen is undetermined.

This TCR was recovered from a woman aged 45-65 years in good health and CMV-seropositive. Sequencing used PBMCs.

CDR3 loop: CASRTGVNTEAFF. The CDR3 DNA is TGCGCCAGCAGGACAGGGGTGAACACTGAAGCTTTCTTT. This chain uses TRBV5-1 with TRBJ1-1, with 8 bases that match TRBD1. The germline V gene has CDR1 SGHRS and CDR2 YFSETQ. After removal of 5 bases from V and 0 bases from J, the junction contained 0 bases not matched to a gene. The CDR3 is made up of 13 amino acids.